What follows are 27 T cell receptor beta chains derived from one specimen sequenced in a study of blood T cell repertoires in COVID-19. TCRdb's table, derived via immunoSEQ multiplex PCR, lists solely in-frame clones and lacks some. This table has some 220,000 clones, 80% to 90% appearing once. Input material: PBMCs or T cells enriched from blood (not recorded which). All receptors derive from a woman between 40 and 50 years old with acute COVID-19.

This chain links TRBV27 with TRBJ1-5; TRBD1 aligns across 8 bases. The CDR3 covers 17 residues. The J segment lost 0 bases and the V segment lost 1 base, leaving 5 bases of the junction unmatched. CDR1 and CDR2 from the germline V gene are MNHEY and SMNVEV (reference sequence). DNA of the CDR3: TGTGCCAGCAGTTTATTTCAGGGGGCGAATAGCAATCAGCCCCAGCATTTT. It is translated as CASSLFQGANSNQPQHF.

CDR3 region: CASSQGVGLETQYF. Written as DNA, the CDR3 is TGCGCCAGCAGCCAAGGGGTGGGGCTGGAGACCCAGTACTTC. The chain links TRBV4-3 to TRBJ2-5, with D possibly TRBD1 on 5 matching bases. V shed 1 base and J shed 5 bases, with 11 bases lying between them. Germline-derived CDR1 and CDR2 are LGHNA and YSLEER. The CDR3 extends over 14 amino acids.

On this clone: The sample carries other DNA sequences with the same CDR3. The chain uses TRBV12-3 or TRBV12-4 and TRBJ1-1; D uncertain. The CDR3 consists of 13 residues. The ends were cut back, 3 bases at V and 2 bases at J, with 7 bases in the middle. The CDR3 region is CASSLPGNTEAFF. CDR3 DNA sequence: TGTGCCAGCAGTTTGCCAGGAAACACTGAAGCTTTCTTT.

This clone was picked up one time. The chain links TRBV6-5 to TRBJ1-1; D is undetermined. The length of the CDR3 is 14 residues. Trimming pared 6 bases from V and 3 bases from J, leaving 14 bases between. Looked up from germline, CDR1 is MNHEY and CDR2 is SVGAGI. This CDR3 is CASSASSGYTEAFF. The CDR3 bases are TGTGCCAGCAGCGCTTCCTCAGGCTACACTGAAGCTTTCTTT.

This clone has just one count. The chain carries TRBV6-1 and TRBJ2-1; D might be TRBD2 (5 bases). The length of the CDR3 is 14 residues. V was trimmed by 3 bases and J by 1 base, leaving 7 bases between them. The germline V gene encodes CDR1 MNHNS and CDR2 SASEGT. CDR3 residues: CASSEPGSYNEQFF. DNA of the CDR3: TGTGCCAGCAGTGAGCCGGGGTCCTACAATGAGCAGTTCTTC.

The gene calls are TRBV28 and TRBJ1-2; the D is unclear. The CDR3 runs to 14 residues. Germline CDR1 is MDHEN and CDR2 is SYDVKM. V lost 4 bases, J lost 4 bases, and 13 bases lay in between. The CDR3 is CASSSQTRIYGYTF. The CDR3 DNA is TGTGCCAGCAGTTCCCAGACAAGGATCTATGGCTACACCTTC.

This clone was seen just once. The chain links TRBV11-2 to TRBJ1-2, with unresolved D. The CDR3 covers 13 residues. Trimming took 4 bases from V and 4 from J, leaving 10 bases between them. Germline loops: CDR1 SGHAT, CDR2 FQNNGV. In DNA form, the CDR3 reads TGTGCCAGCAGCTCAACCAACAGCTATGGCTACACCTTC. Translation gives CASSSTNSYGYTF.

This clone has only one observation. This sequence joins TRBV9 and TRBJ1-6; 11 bases are a match to TRBD1. V gave up 3 bases and J gave up 6 bases; unmatched junction bases: 2. Germline V CDR1 and CDR2: SGDLS, YYNGEE. The CDR3 extends over 15 amino acids. The CDR3 coding sequence is TGTGCCAGCAGCGCCGGGACAGGGGGTAATTCACCCCTCCACTTT. Translating gives CASSAGTGGNSPLHF.

The rearrangement uses TRBV9 and TRBJ2-2; a possible D gene is TRBD1 (5 bases). V gave up 0 bases and J gave up 5 bases, with 11 bases separating them. Germline V gene data show CDR1 as SGDLS and CDR2 as YYNGEE. The CDR3 is made up of 15 amino acids. The CDR3 DNA reads as TGTGCCAGCAGCGTAGAGGGGCGCCAGACCGGGGAGCTGTTTTTT. Encoded protein: CASSVEGRQTGELFF.

This chain links TRBV19 with TRBJ1-2; TRBD1 matches at 9 bases. The CDR3 is made up of 14 amino acids. Germline trimming cut 5 bases from V and 2 bases from J; bases unmatched to any gene: 3. From germline, CDR1 is LNHDA and CDR2 SQIVND (reference sequence). The CDR3 DNA reads TGTGCCAGTAGTCGGGACAGGGAGAACTATGGCTACACCTTC. Translated: CASSRDRENYGYTF.

This chain joins TRBV29-1 and TRBJ2-3; the D gene is possibly TRBD1 (7 bases). Germline V gives CDR1 SQVTM, CDR2 ANQGSEA. This CDR3 region has 13 residues. The V end lost 7 bases, the J end lost 2 bases, and 13 bases lay between the germline ends. CDR3 nucleotide sequence: TGCAGCGCCGCGGGACAGATCACAGATACGCAGTATTTT. Its translation: CSAAGQITDTQYF.

This sequence joins TRBV4-1 and TRBJ1-5; 11 bases are shared with TRBD1. Germline V gene data show CDR1 as MGHRA and CDR2 as YSYEKL. The junction had 8 bases not matched to a gene; V was cut back by 1 base and J by 0 bases. The CDR3 contains 19 residues. The CDR3 DNA reads TGCGCCAGCAGCCAAGGTGGGACAGGGGGGGTGTATAGCAATCAGCCCCAGCATTTT. It is translated as CASSQGGTGGVYSNQPQHF.

The chain recombines TRBV9 with TRBJ2-1; 11 nucleotides align to TRBD1. Germline V gene lookup returns CDR1 SGDLS and CDR2 YYNGEE. With V trimmed by 3 bases and J by 13 bases, 6 bases remained unmatched. The CDR3 consists of 13 residues. The CDR3 sequence is CASSAGDRGDQFF. Written as DNA, the CDR3 is TGTGCCAGCAGCGCCGGGGACAGGGGGGATCAGTTCTTC.

This chain connects TRBV9 to TRBJ2-3; 12 nucleotides agree with TRBD2. The germline CDR1 and CDR2 sequences are SGDLS and YYNGEE. There are 15 residues in the CDR3. V was pared by 3 bases and J by 6 bases, with 5 bases of the junction left unmatched. The CDR3 nucleotides are TGTGCCAGCAGCGAGGGACTAGCGGGCGCGGATACGCAGTATTTT. Translation gives CASSEGLAGADTQYF. Full variable domain (outside the CDR3, taken from reference TRBV9 and TRBJ2-3): DSGVTQTPKHLITATGQRVTLRCSPRSGDLSVYWYQQSLDQGLQFLIQYYNGEERAKGNILERFSAQQFPDLHSELNLSSLELGDSALYFCASSEGLAGADTQYFGPGTRLTVL.

The chain uses TRBV5-5 and TRBJ2-1, with 7 positions matching TRBD1. V shed 5 bases and J 5 bases; nucleotides not matched to a gene: 10. The CDR3 totals 15 residues. The germline gives CDR1 SGHKS, CDR2 YYEKEE (reference sequence). The CDR3 nucleotides are TGTGCCAGCAGTTTCCCGGGACAGCCAAACAATGAGCAGTTCTTC. Its protein product is CASSFPGQPNNEQFF.

There are a few counts of this clone. The J gene is TRBJ1-1, the V gene TRBV24-1; TRBD1 is a possible D gene (5 bases). V was clipped by 3 bases and J by 12 bases, with 13 bases between them. Germline CDR1 and CDR2: KGHDR and SFDVKD. The CDR3 contains 12 residues. CDR3 protein: CATSDVGGWPFF. The CDR3 bases are TGTGCCACCAGTGATGTCGGGGGGTGGCCTTTCTTT.

The chain couples TRBV18 to TRBJ2-2; 9 nucleotides line up with TRBD2. The V gene's germline CDR1 is KGHSH and CDR2 LQKENI. The CDR3 sequence is 17 residues long. V lost 2 bases and J lost 4; bases outside the gene matches: 8. The CDR3 is CASSPSSGGRITGELFF. The CDR3 region has the DNA TGTGCCAGCTCACCAAGTAGCGGGGGCCGAATCACCGGGGAGCTGTTTTTT.

The chain recombines TRBV6-5 with TRBJ2-7; D remains unclear. The CDR3 totals 13 residues. The germline gives CDR1 MNHEY, CDR2 SVGAGI. V was clipped by 7 bases and J by 3 bases, with 13 bases between them. CDR3 nucleotide sequence: TGTGCCAGCAATTGGTCCGTCTACTACGAGCAGTACGTC. Translated, it gives CASNWSVYYEQYV.

This chain uses TRBV11-2 with TRBJ1-2; D unresolved. The CDR3 is 15 residues long. Germline CDR1 is SGHAT and CDR2 is FQNNGV. Trimming left V 1 base short and J 0 bases short, with 9 bases between. CDR3 sequence reads: CASSLVGSPNYGYTF. The CDR3 DNA reads as TGTGCCAGCAGCTTAGTCGGTTCACCTAACTATGGCTACACCTTC.

CDR3 in DNA: TGCGCCAGCAGCCAAGATGCGGAATCCCAAGAGACCCAGTACTTC. Amino acid sequence: CASSQDAESQETQYF. This chain uses TRBV4-3 with TRBJ2-5; D gene ambiguous. CDR3 size: 15 residues. V was trimmed by 0 bases and J by 1 base, leaving 9 bases between them. Germline V lookup: CDR1 LGHNA, CDR2 YSLEER.

The J gene is TRBJ1-1, the V gene TRBV7-9, with TRBD1 matching over 11 bases. The germline V gene encodes CDR1 SEHNR and CDR2 FQNEAQ (reference sequence). CDR3 length: 15 amino acids. J lost 5 bases, V lost 4 bases, and 6 bases had no gene match. CDR3 bases: TGTGCCAGCAGCTCTAGGACAGGGGGCATAACTGAAGCTTTCTTT. Protein: CASSSRTGGITEAFF.

The chain carries TRBV15 and TRBJ1-1, with 8 bases matching TRBD1. This CDR3 spans 15 amino acids. With 3 bases clipped from V and 5 bases from J, the junction kept 8 bases outside the gene matches. Germline values: CDR1 LNHNV, CDR2 YYDKDF (reference sequence). The DNA for the CDR3 is TGTGCCACCAGCAGCCCATCAGGGGGCGGAACTGAAGCTTTCTTT. Encoded protein: CATSSPSGGGTEAFF.

This clone has only a few counts. The V and J genes are TRBV19 and TRBJ1-2, with D possibly matching TRBD1 (5 bases). Trimming cost V 4 bases and J 1 base, with 19 bases left between them. From germline, CDR1 is LNHDA and CDR2 SQIVND (reference sequence). CDR3 length equals 17 residues. The CDR3 coding sequence is TGTGCCAGTAGTAAGACTGGGGCCCAGGGATATAACTATGGCTACACCTTC. Translated, it gives CASSKTGAQGYNYGYTF.

The genes are TRBV2 and TRBJ1-1; D remains ambiguous. Germline V CDR1 and CDR2: SNHLY, FYNNEI. This CDR3 contains 13 residues. V was pared by 5 bases and J by 0 bases, with 7 bases between. In DNA, the CDR3 is TGTGCCAGCAGTCGCGATATGAACACTGAAGCTTTCTTT. Encoded protein: CASSRDMNTEAFF.

For the CDR3, the DNA is TGTGCCAGCAGTGACGCCAGGGCTGACACTGAAGCTTTCTTT. It yields the protein CASSDARADTEAFF. The J gene is TRBJ1-1, the V gene TRBV25-1, with D perhaps TRBD1 (5 bases). Deletions cut 3 bases from V and 3 bases from J, with 11 bases between. The CDR3 is 14 residues long. The germline V gene has CDR1 MGHDK and CDR2 SYGVNS.

The chain carries TRBV27 and TRBJ2-1; 11 nucleotides match TRBD1. CDR3 length: 17 residues. The J segment lost 6 bases and the V segment lost 3 bases, leaving 10 bases of the junction unmatched. Germline CDR1 is MNHEY and CDR2 is SMNVEV (reference sequence). Here the CDR3 reads CASSFPTGTGGGNEQFF. DNA for the CDR3: TGTGCCAGCAGTTTCCCGACCGGGACAGGGGGAGGCAATGAGCAGTTCTTC.

The chain links TRBV15 to TRBJ1-4, with 8 bases matching TRBD1. Looked up from germline, CDR1 is LNHNV and CDR2 is YYDKDF (reference sequence). Unmatched junction bases numbered 5, after V lost 4 bases and J lost 7 bases. This CDR3 has 14 amino acids. This chain's CDR3 is CATSKGTGREKLFF. As DNA, the CDR3 is TGTGCCACCAGCAAAGGGACAGGACGTGAAAAACTGTTTTTT.